This section outlines one T cell receptor beta chain sequence together with its context. Its antigen has not been determined. No per-base quality is available; no much larger clone lies one base away. Patients chosen for sequencing had shown expansion of CD8+CD57+ cells by flow cytometry. All patients had severe acquired aplastic anemia diagnosed by International Study of Aplastic Anemia and Agranulocytosis and Camitta criteria. Patients had received no therapy at the time of blood sampling. TCR repertoires of sorted CD4+ and CD8+ blood T cells from severe aplastic anemia patients and healthy subjects were deep-sequenced in the study. In the USA, patient enrollment took place under clinicaltrials.gov protocols 00001620, 01623167, 00001397, 00071045, 00081523 and 00961064. Ficoll-Paque density gradient centrifugation was used to isolate peripheral blood mononuclear cells. Before DNA extraction, CD4+ and CD8+ T cells were sorted with FACS or magnetic beads.

This specimen comes from a study of CD8+CD57+ T cells in acquired aplastic anemia (dated by TCRdb to 2017 to 2018). Regarding the study in general: DNA extracted from sorted CD4+ and CD8+ cells had a mean of around 3.3 ug, with a range of 0.2 to 27.4 ug. CD8+CD57+ expansion was defined as a frequency above the mean frequency observed in healthy subjects.

Broad study findings and their caveats: No significant difference in CD8+ Simpson's diversity was found between patients and healthy controls (P=0.060). About 30 CD8+ CDR3 sequences were found in both patients and controls but appeared to be highly expressed in patients and within the immunodominant clones of the patients.

Looking up the germline V gene yields CDR1 SGHTA and CDR2 FQGNSA. Taken from cysteine to phenylalanine, the CDR3 has 16 residues. Only the CDR3 part of the read is kept: 48 bases, read in frame from the first base. V and J lose 2 bases and 9 bases, and a span of 21 bases separates them. Profiling of TCR beta VDJ combinations and CDR3 sequences used genomic DNA as the template. TCR repertoire sequencing was run on an Illumina HiSeq 2000. As for the original processing: TRBV/TRBJ rearrangement plots, CDR3 size and DJ length profiles, and Simpson's diversity index were used to assess repertoires. The most abundant DNA sequence in the deep sequencing data was taken as the immunodominant clone. CDR3 amino acid sequences were checked for sharing across subjects and were also compared against the VDJdb database and published repertoires. TCRdb redid the processing of the public reads, applying fastp at Q25 and MiXCR, and retained in-frame beta chains. Rows are unified per CDR3 protein, each entry keeping the most common DNA and genes. TCRdb's processing, not the authors', yielded these V and J calls. Recorded for this sample are 150,000 to 200,000 distinct CDR3 sequences; roughly 63% of them occurred a single time. Together, the top ten hold about 42% of the sample.

This sequence uses TRBV7-2 and TRBJ2-3, with a weak D call of TRBD2 (5 bases match). The TCR was taken from a human donor with aplastic anemia. The specimen sequenced was sorted CD4+, CD8+, or CD8+CD57+ T cells (not recorded which) from PBMCs. The sequence in DNA is TGTGCCAGCAGCTTATTTGGTGGGAGAGAACATGGGACGCAGTATTTT. This codes for CASSLFGGREHGTQYF.